This T cell receptor (beta chain) was sequenced during a study of blood T cell repertoires in COVID-19. This clone has only a few counts. Trimming took off 0 bases at V and 5 bases at J, with 10 bases between the two ends. This CDR3 has 14 amino acids. Germline V gene data show CDR1 as MNHEY and CDR2 as SMNVEV (reference sequence). Data came from immunoSEQ multiplex PCR; TCRdb stores just in-frame clones and leaves some out. The sample includes 200,000 to 300,000 clones, roughly four fifths of them seen just once. The sequencing input was peripheral blood. The chain couples TRBV27 to TRBJ2-5; D remains unclear. The receptor was derived from a man aged 50 or older with acute or convalescent COVID-19. CDR3 residues: CASSLSINGETQYF. In DNA, the CDR3 is TGTGCCAGCAGTTTATCGATCAACGGGGAGACCCAGTACTTC.